This entry features one T cell receptor (beta chain) sequence. The data are from a study of blood T cell repertoires in COVID-19. Turning to the study itself: Acute and convalescent COVID-19 samples came from the United States, Italy and Spain.

TCRdb's copy holds only in-frame clones and misses some; the assay was immunoSEQ multiplex PCR. The data hold about 200,000 clones, with 78% observed a single time. The CDR3 spans 16 residues. The trim removed 5 bases at V and 4 bases at J, leaving 10 bases unmatched. Germline CDR1 and CDR2: SGHDT and YYEEEE. The sequencing input was peripheral blood. The clonotype comes from an elderly woman with active or convalescent COVID-19. This chain connects TRBV5-6 to TRBJ1-3; 9 bases are shared with TRBD1. The CDR3 DNA is TGTGCCAGCAGACGCACAGGGGGCCCCTTAGGAAACACCATATATTTT. Its protein is CASRRTGGPLGNTIYF.